The 11 T cell receptor beta chains presented below share a single source sample, sequenced in a study of shared clonotypes between healthy human individuals. Sequenced by immunoSEQ multiplex PCR; TCRdb stores in-frame clones only, minus some. The table records some 2,000,000 clones, approximately 95% of them present only once. The source material was naive CD4+ T cells sorted from blood. Subset noted: CD45RA+ positively selected. These receptors came from a man between 18 and 29 years old in good health.

The CDR3 protein is CASSYSPTQYF. CDR3 sequence (DNA): TGTGCCAGCAGTTATAGCCCCACGCAGTATTTT. This chain links TRBV6-1 with TRBJ2-3; D is unclear. Trimming pared 5 bases from V and 9 bases from J, leaving 9 bases between. Germline lookup yields CDR1 MNHNS and CDR2 SASEGT. CDR3 length equals 11 residues.

Here the CDR3 reads CASSSLDSTKREQYF. CDR3 sequence (DNA): TGTGCCAGCAGCTCACTCGACAGTACAAAACGAGAGCAGTACTTC. This chain links TRBV16 with TRBJ2-7, with D possibly matching TRBD1 (5 bases). CDR1 and CDR2 from the germline V gene are KGHSY and FQNENV. This CDR3 contains 15 residues. Trimming removed 5 bases at V and 7 bases at J, with 21 bases between.

This clone was detected once. The chain carries TRBV10-3 and TRBJ1-3; possibly TRBD1 for D (5 bases). The CDR3 sequence is 17 residues long. Germline CDR1 and CDR2: ENHRY and SYGVKD. The germline V and J ends were trimmed by 3 bases and 0 bases, with 15 bases remaining between them. CDR3 in amino acids: CAISDRGGLLSGNTIYF. The CDR3 DNA is TGTGCCATCAGTGATAGGGGCGGACTTCTCTCTGGAAACACCATATATTTT.

For the CDR3, the DNA is TGTGCCAGCAGTAACCATGGCTACGAGCAGTACTTC. This encodes CASSNHGYEQYF. This sequence joins TRBV6-5 and TRBJ2-7; no firm D call. Between the trimmed V and J ends, which lost 5 bases and 3 bases, there was a span of 8 bases. The CDR3 consists of 12 residues. Germline values: CDR1 MNHEY, CDR2 SVGAGI.

The rearrangement uses TRBV10-1 and TRBJ2-7, with 9 bases identical to TRBD2. The V gene end was trimmed by 0 bases and the J gene end by 3 bases; junction bases not matched to a gene: 6. The CDR3 spans 16 residues. Germline loops: CDR1 WNHNN, CDR2 SYGVQD (reference sequence). As DNA, the CDR3 is TGCGCCAGCAGTGAGTCGGGTCTAGCGGGGAACTACGAGCAGTACTTC. This translates into CASSESGLAGNYEQYF.

The chain has TRBV10-3 and TRBJ2-3, with 7 positions matching TRBD1. The CDR3 loop spans 15 amino acids. With 7 bases clipped from V and 3 bases from J, the junction kept 10 bases outside the gene matches. CDR1 is ENHRY and CDR2 is SYGVKD in the germline V gene. The CDR3 is CAITTTGYGTDTQYF. CDR3 bases: TGTGCCATCACTACGACAGGGTATGGGACAGATACGCAGTATTTT.

The gene calls are TRBV5-1 and TRBJ1-2; tentatively, D is TRBD1 (6 bases). Germline CDR1 is SGHRS and CDR2 is YFSETQ. CDR3 size: 11 residues. The germline V and J ends were trimmed by 7 bases and 5 bases, with 9 bases remaining between them. CDR3 DNA sequence: TGCGCCAGCGGGGGGGCGTATGGCTACACCTTC. Translation gives CASGGAYGYTF.

This clone has only one observation. The chain is built from TRBV9 and TRBJ2-1; D possibly corresponds to TRBD2 (5 bases). The V gene's germline CDR1 is SGDLS and CDR2 YYNGEE. Trimming pared 4 bases from V and 0 bases from J, leaving 11 bases between. This CDR3 is 15 amino acids long. CDR3 sequence (DNA): TGTGCCAGCAGCCTGGACTCGAGCTCCTACAATGAGCAGTTCTTC. It translates to CASSLDSSSYNEQFF.

The chain joins TRBV7-9 to TRBJ2-3; possibly TRBD2 for D (6 bases). CDR3 length: 15 residues. Looked up from germline, CDR1 is SEHNR and CDR2 is FQNEAQ (reference sequence). Trimming left V 1 base short and J 3 bases short, with 11 bases between. The CDR3: CASSLELAVTDTQYF. The DNA of the CDR3 is TGTGCCAGCAGCTTAGAACTAGCTGTGACAGATACGCAGTATTTT. Based on the CDR3 plus reference TRBV7-9 and TRBJ2-3, the full variable domain is DTGVSQNPRHKITKRGQNVTFRCDPISEHNRLYWYRQTLGQGPEFLTYFQNEAQLEKSRLLSDRFSAERPKGSFSTLEIQRTEQGDSAMYLCASSLELAVTDTQYFGPGTRLTVL.

The rearrangement links TRBV10-2 to TRBJ2-3, with D possibly TRBD2 on 5 matching bases. Deletions cut 7 bases from V and 1 base from J, with 24 bases between. This CDR3 has 18 residues. Germline loops: CDR1 WSHSY, CDR2 SAAADI. The CDR3: CASTHPWGDLVGTDTQYF. The CDR3 DNA is TGCGCCAGCACCCACCCCTGGGGAGACCTAGTAGGCACAGATACGCAGTATTTT.

V gene TRBV2 combines with J gene TRBJ2-7, with D tentatively TRBD1 (5 bases). Germline loops: CDR1 SNHLY, CDR2 FYNNEI. The CDR3 runs 12 residues. Trimming took off 7 bases at V and 4 bases at J, with 11 bases between the two ends. This chain's CDR3 is CASKGFRYEQYF. The DNA of the CDR3 is TGTGCCAGCAAGGGGTTCCGTTACGAGCAGTACTTC.